The 7 T cell receptor beta chains reported below all come from one sample, sequenced in a study of OX40 agonist ivuxolimab in advanced cancers. The table came from immunoSEQ multiplex PCR; TCRdb's copy has only in-frame clones and leaves some out. The sample holds about 80,000 clones, about 90% seen once. The sample in question was CD4+ or CD8+ T cells sorted from blood, obtained in a trial of the OX40 agonist ivuxolimab. The origin of the receptors is an adult with an advanced solid tumor such as melanoma, head and neck, liver or kidney cancer.

J is TRBJ1-1 and V is TRBV5-1; D uncertain. The germline CDR1 and CDR2 sequences are SGHRS and YFSETQ. This CDR3 is built from 13 residues. Trimming stripped 1 base from V and 4 bases from J, with 8 bases between. CDR3 in DNA: TGCGCCAGCAGCTTGTCTTGGGGCACTGAAGCTTTCTTT. Residues: CASSLSWGTEAFF.

This chain joins TRBV19 and TRBJ2-5, with D perhaps given as TRBD1 or TRBD2 (6 bases each). The germline gives CDR1 LNHDA, CDR2 SQIVND (reference sequence). This CDR3 is 16 amino acids long. V lost 3 bases, J lost 1 base, and 15 bases lay in between. CDR3 DNA: TGTGCCAGTAGTATTTTCTGGGGGGACATCCAAGAGACCCAGTACTTC. Translated, it gives CASSIFWGDIQETQYF.

The V and J genes are TRBV7-6 and TRBJ1-3; maybe TRBD1 (6 bases). Between the trimmed V and J ends, which lost 2 bases and 2 bases, there was a span of 19 bases. CDR1 SGHVS and CDR2 FNYEAQ come from the germline V gene. This CDR3 is built from 18 residues. CDR3 sequence reads: CASSLSAQQGNPGNTIYF. Here the CDR3 DNA reads TGTGCCAGCAGCTTATCGGCGCAACAGGGAAACCCTGGAAACACCATATATTTT.

V and J are TRBV6-5 and TRBJ2-5; possible D gene TRBD2, 5 bases. Germline V gene data show CDR1 as MNHEY and CDR2 as SVGAGI. Trimming took 6 bases from V and 1 from J, leaving 12 bases between them. The CDR3 covers 14 residues. CDR3 nucleotides: TGTGCCAGCAGCCACGGGGTAATCCAAGAGACCCAGTACTTC. It yields the protein CASSHGVIQETQYF.

This rearrangement joins TRBV15 to TRBJ2-2, with TRBD2 identical over 11 bases. The CDR3 has 20 amino acids. CDR1 is LNHNV and CDR2 is YYDKDF in the germline V gene (reference sequence). V was pared by 6 bases and J by 1 base, with 16 bases of the junction left unmatched. The CDR3 nucleotides are TGTGCCACCAGAGGACCTAACTCCACTAGCGGGGGAGGGAACACCGGGGAGCTGTTTTTT. Translation: CATRGPNSTSGGGNTGELFF.

The chain combines TRBV20-1 with TRBJ2-3; 7 nucleotides align to TRBD2. V trimming: 5 bases; J trimming: 12 bases; junction bases outside the gene matches: 5. CDR1 and CDR2 from the germline V gene are DFQATT and SNEGSKA (reference sequence). The CDR3 spans 10 residues. The chain's CDR3 is CSAQRGEQYF. CDR3 DNA sequence: TGCAGTGCTCAACGGGGGGAACAGTATTTT.

This chain links TRBV7-9 with TRBJ1-1; no reliable D call. Germline V gives CDR1 SEHNR, CDR2 FQNEAQ (reference sequence). This CDR3 contains 12 residues. V lost 2 bases and J lost 7, with 8 bases in between. Here the CDR3 reads CASSLLGNEAFF. The CDR3 DNA sequence: TGTGCCAGCAGCTTACTCGGCAATGAAGCTTTCTTT.